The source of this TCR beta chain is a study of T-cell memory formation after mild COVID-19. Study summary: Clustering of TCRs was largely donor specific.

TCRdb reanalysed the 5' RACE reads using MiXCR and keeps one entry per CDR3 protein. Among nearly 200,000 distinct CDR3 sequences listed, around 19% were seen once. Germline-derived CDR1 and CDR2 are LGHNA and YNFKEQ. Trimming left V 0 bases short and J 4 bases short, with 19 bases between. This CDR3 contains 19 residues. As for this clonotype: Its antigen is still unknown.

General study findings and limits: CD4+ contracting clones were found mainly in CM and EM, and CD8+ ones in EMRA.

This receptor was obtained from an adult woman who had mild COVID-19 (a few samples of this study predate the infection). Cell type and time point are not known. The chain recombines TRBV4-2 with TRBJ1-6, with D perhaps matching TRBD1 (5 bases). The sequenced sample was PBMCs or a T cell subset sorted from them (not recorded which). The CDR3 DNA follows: TGTGCCAGCAGCCAAGAAGGGATGATTGGGGGGGGGTATAATTCACCCCTCCACTTT. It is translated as CASSQEGMIGGGYNSPLHF.